Listed here are 30 T cell receptor beta chains from one sample, sequenced in a study of blood T cell repertoires in COVID-19. Profiling relied on immunoSEQ multiplex PCR, and the TCRdb table lists in-frame clones only, not all of them. The data show tens of thousands of clones, 80% to 85% seen once. Sequenced material: peripheral blood. The source is a woman aged 60-75 years with acute or convalescent COVID-19.

The chain links TRBV30 to TRBJ2-1; D possibly corresponds to TRBD2 (6 bases). Germline CDR1 GTSNPN, CDR2 SVGIG (reference sequence). V was trimmed by 3 bases and J by 5 bases, leaving 14 bases between them. The CDR3 has 14 residues. In DNA form, the CDR3 reads TGTGCCTGGAGCTCGGGACTGCCCCACAATGAGCAGTTCTTC. Translating it yields CAWSSGLPHNEQFF.

The chain recombines TRBV9 with TRBJ1-3; D is uncertain. V was trimmed by 1 base and J by 0 bases, leaving 5 bases between them. CDR3 length equals 14 residues. CDR1 SGDLS and CDR2 YYNGEE come from the germline V gene. The DNA of the CDR3 is TGTGCCAGCAGCGTATATAGCTCTGGAAACACCATATATTTT. Translated, it gives CASSVYSSGNTIYF.

V usage is TRBV7-2 and J usage is TRBJ1-3, with 11 bases aligning to TRBD1. The junction had 6 bases not matched to a gene; V was cut back by 5 bases and J by 0 bases. The CDR3 length is 17 residues. Germline CDR1 and CDR2: SGHTA and FQGNSA. Here the CDR3 reads CASSAGQGARSGNTIYF. The CDR3, as DNA: TGTGCCAGCAGCGCTGGACAGGGGGCTCGCTCTGGAAACACCATATATTTT.

The chain couples TRBV12-3 or TRBV12-4 to TRBJ1-2; perhaps TRBD1 as D (6 bases). V lost 6 bases and J lost 4, with 12 bases in between. The CDR3 covers 13 residues. The CDR3 nucleotides read TGTGCCAGCAGGGACAACAGGGCCTATGGCTACACCTTC. As protein: CASRDNRAYGYTF.

This clone was counted between two and nine times. This chain joins TRBV30 and TRBJ2-7; 10 bases map to TRBD2. CDR3 length: 14 amino acids. J lost 6 bases, V lost 2 bases, and 7 bases had no gene match. Looked up from germline, CDR1 is GTSNPN and CDR2 is SVGIG (reference sequence). CDR3 coding DNA: TGTGCCTGGAGTATTCTAGCGGGGGTCGGCGAGCAGTACTTC. Translated, it gives CAWSILAGVGEQYF.

The chain carries TRBV29-1 and TRBJ1-2, with a weak D call TRBD1 (5 bases). V shed 2 bases and J shed 8 bases, with 9 bases lying between them. Germline V CDR1 and CDR2: SQVTM, ANQGSEA. The CDR3 extends over 11 amino acids. The CDR3 DNA reads TGCAGCGTTGAATCAGGGTTAGGCTACACCTTC. Translated: CSVESGLGYTF.

The chain uses TRBV11-2 and TRBJ2-7, with D tentatively TRBD1 (6 bases). The CDR3 totals 15 residues. V gave up 5 bases and J gave up 4 bases, with 18 bases separating them. Germline CDR1 and CDR2: SGHAT and FQNNGV. This chain's CDR3 is CASSAPGTNLYEQYF. The CDR3 DNA reads TGTGCCAGCAGCGCACCCGGGACAAATTTATACGAGCAGTACTTC.

The chain links TRBV7-6 to TRBJ1-6; weak D call: TRBD1 (6 bases). CDR1 and CDR2 (germline): SGHVS, FNYEAQ. V was pared by 5 bases and J by 10 bases, with 12 bases between. The CDR3 extends over 13 amino acids. The DNA of the CDR3 is TGTGCCAGCAGCCTACAGGGAAAATCACCCCTCCACTTT. Amino acids: CASSLQGKSPLHF. The full variable domain, its missing parts supplied by reference TRBV7-6 and TRBJ1-6, is GAGVSQSPRYKVTKRGQDVALRCDPISGHVSLYWYRQALGQGPEFLTYFNYEAQQDKSGLPNDRFSAERPEGSISTLTIQRTEQRDSAMYRCASSLQGKSPLHFGNGTRLTVT.

V and J are TRBV10-2 and TRBJ1-2; D call uncertain. This CDR3 has 15 residues. Germline V CDR1 and CDR2: WSHSY, SAAADI. The V and J ends lost 4 bases and 4 bases respectively, with 16 bases between them. The chain's CDR3 is CASSGTVNMVYGYTF. The CDR3 bases are TGCGCCAGCAGTGGAACAGTTAACATGGTCTATGGCTACACCTTC.

The rearrangement links TRBV7-9 to TRBJ2-7, with 11 nucleotides matching TRBD1. V was clipped by 4 bases and J by 6 bases; unmatched bases: 8. CDR3 length equals 15 residues. The germline V gene encodes CDR1 SEHNR and CDR2 FQNEAQ (reference sequence). The CDR3 coding sequence is TGTGCCAGCAGCTGGGACAGGGGGACATCTGGCGAGCAGTACTTC. It specifies CASSWDRGTSGEQYF.

The chain recombines TRBV5-6 with TRBJ1-5; D uncertain. The CDR3 consists of 14 residues. CDR1 and CDR2 (germline): SGHDT, YYEEEE. V was trimmed by 0 bases and J by 1 base, leaving 5 bases between them. CDR3 sequence: CASSLGGSNQPQHF. Here the CDR3 DNA reads TGTGCCAGCAGCTTGGGAGGGAGCAATCAGCCCCAGCATTTT.

This clone was counted between two and nine times. The rearrangement links TRBV4-1 to TRBJ1-3; D is uncertain. The germline V gene encodes CDR1 MGHRA and CDR2 YSYEKL. The CDR3 spans 18 residues. V shed 1 base and J shed 0 bases, with 16 bases lying between them. The CDR3 DNA reads TGCGCCAGCAGCCAAGTAGATATGGGCTTCAGCTCTGGAAACACCATATATTTT. Protein product: CASSQVDMGFSSGNTIYF.

The chain couples TRBV9 to TRBJ2-1; 10 bases map to TRBD1. Per the germline V gene, CDR1 is SGDLS and CDR2 is YYNGEE. V gave up 4 bases and J gave up 8 bases; unmatched junction bases: 9. The CDR3 contains 15 residues. DNA of the CDR3: TGTGCCAGCAGCCCGGGGACAGGGGAAATCGATGAGCAGTTCTTC. Protein: CASSPGTGEIDEQFF.

The CDR3 spells CASSQGASNEKLFF. In DNA, the CDR3 is TGTGCCAGCAGCCAAGGGGCCTCTAATGAAAAACTGTTTTTT. The chain uses TRBV3-1 (or the pseudogene TRBV3-2) and TRBJ1-4; D is uncertain. Germline CDR1 is LGHDT and CDR2 is YNNKEL (reference sequence). V was pared by 1 base and J by 3 bases, with 6 bases between. The CDR3 totals 14 residues.

The chain employs TRBV7-9 and TRBJ2-1; 12 nucleotides line up with TRBD2. J lost 6 bases, V lost 2 bases, and 2 bases had no gene match. CDR3 size: 15 residues. The germline V gene has CDR1 SEHNR and CDR2 FQNEAQ (reference sequence). The CDR3: CASSLMTSGGNEQFF. The CDR3 bases are TGTGCCAGCAGCTTAATGACTAGCGGGGGCAATGAGCAGTTCTTC.

There are a few counts of this clone. The rearrangement joins TRBV5-1 to TRBJ1-1; D gene unclear. Germline V gene data show CDR1 as SGHRS and CDR2 as YFSETQ. The V end lost 1 base, the J end lost 1 base, and 5 bases lay between the germline ends. This CDR3 comprises 13 residues. The CDR3 reads CASSLIENTEAFF. The CDR3 DNA reads as TGCGCCAGCAGCTTGATAGAGAACACTGAAGCTTTCTTT.

The rearrangement links TRBV2 to TRBJ1-1; the match to TRBD1 covers 9 bases. J gave up 5 bases and V 8 bases, and 9 bases lay outside the gene matches. CDR3 size: 14 residues. CDR1 is SNHLY and CDR2 is FYNNEI in the germline V gene. CDR3 coding DNA: TGTGCCAGCGGGCGGGACAGGGAACCTACTGAAGCTTTCTTT. As protein: CASGRDREPTEAFF.

This chain uses TRBV6-5 with TRBJ1-6; TRBD1 is a possible D gene (5 bases). Trimming stripped 10 bases from V and 2 bases from J, with 15 bases between. There are 15 residues in the CDR3. Germline V lookup: CDR1 MNHEY, CDR2 SVGAGI. The chain's CDR3 is CATTGGSPYNSPLHF. The CDR3 DNA is TGTGCCACCACTGGGGGGAGCCCCTATAATTCACCCCTCCACTTT.

The chain recombines TRBV4-1 with TRBJ1-2; D unresolved. CDR1 is MGHRA and CDR2 is YSYEKL in the germline V gene. Between the trimmed V and J ends, which lost 0 bases and 4 bases, there was a span of 15 bases. The CDR3 is 16 residues long. The CDR3 sequence: CASSQDPQAETYGYTF. CDR3 bases: TGCGCCAGCAGCCAAGACCCCCAGGCAGAAACCTATGGCTACACCTTC.

The chain links TRBV27 to TRBJ1-2; 12 nucleotides match TRBD1. V was pared by 4 bases and J by 8 bases, with 8 bases of the junction left unmatched. The CDR3 runs to 15 residues. Germline-derived CDR1 and CDR2 are MNHEY and SMNVEV (reference sequence). CDR3 sequence reads: CASSSWGQGAHGYTF. CDR3 nucleotides: TGTGCCAGCAGTTCTTGGGGACAGGGGGCGCACGGCTACACCTTC.

The chain uses TRBV11-2 and TRBJ1-3; 9 bases match TRBD1. This CDR3 contains 14 residues. The germline CDR1 and CDR2 sequences are SGHAT and FQNNGV. J lost 8 bases, V lost 2 bases, and 4 bases had no gene match. The chain's CDR3 is CASSLTGGDYTIYF. The CDR3 DNA follows: TGTGCCAGCAGCTTAACAGGGGGCGATTACACCATATATTTT. Based on the CDR3 plus reference TRBV11-2 and TRBJ1-3, the full variable domain is EAGVAQSPRYKIIEKRQSVAFWCNPISGHATLYWYQQILGQGPKLLIQFQNNGVVDDSQLPKDRFSAERLKGVDSTLKIQPAKLEDSAVYLCASSLTGGDYTIYFGEGSWLTVV.

This clone occurred once. This chain uses TRBV6-6 with TRBJ2-2; TRBD2 agrees at 7 bases. The ends lost 2 bases at V and 2 bases at J; junction bases unmatched: 5. Germline V gene sequence: CDR1 MNHNY, CDR2 SVGAGI (reference sequence). This CDR3 spans 16 amino acids. In DNA form, the CDR3 reads TGTGCCAGCAGTTACACGGCGGGGGACAACACCGGGGAGCTGTTTTTT. It is translated as CASSYTAGDNTGELFF.

The chain is built from TRBV2 and TRBJ1-5, with a weak D call TRBD1 (6 bases). V lost 0 bases and J 6 bases, leaving 12 bases between the germline ends. Germline-derived CDR1 and CDR2 are SNHLY and FYNNEI. The CDR3 extends over 15 amino acids. CDR3 bases: TGTGCCAGCAGTGAAGCAAGGCAGGGGAGTCAGCCCCAGCATTTT. This sequence encodes CASSEARQGSQPQHF.

This chain joins TRBV18 and TRBJ2-7; 10 bases fit TRBD2. CDR3 length equals 16 residues. J gave up 2 bases and V 3 bases, and 7 bases lay outside the gene matches. CDR1 is KGHSH and CDR2 is LQKENI in the germline V gene. CDR3 coding DNA: TGTGCCAGCTCACCTCCTAGCGGGGGAACCACCTACGAGCAGTACTTC. It translates to CASSPPSGGTTYEQYF.

J is TRBJ1-2 and V is TRBV12-3 or TRBV12-4; D is unresolved. The V gene lost 8 bases and the J gene lost 8 bases, with 12 bases spanning the gap. The CDR3 runs to 11 residues. CDR3 region: CASAGEDGYTF. CDR3 DNA sequence: TGTGCCAGCGCGGGTGAGGACGGCTACACCTTC.

This chain uses TRBV3-1 (or the pseudogene TRBV3-2) with TRBJ1-1, with a possible D match to TRBD1 (5 bases). This CDR3 has 13 residues. V lost 0 bases and J lost 5, with 7 bases in between. CDR1 is LGHDT, CDR2 YNNKEL, per germline (reference sequence). CDR3 in DNA: TGTGCCAGCAGCCAAGACGGGGGGACTGAAGCTTTCTTT. This gives the protein CASSQDGGTEAFF.

This clone turned up a few times. The V and J genes are TRBV5-1 and TRBJ1-6, with 8 nucleotides matching TRBD1. There are 15 residues in the CDR3. The germline V gene encodes CDR1 SGHRS and CDR2 YFSETQ. Germline trimming cut 4 bases from V and 7 bases from J; bases unmatched to any gene: 7. The CDR3 DNA is TGCGCCAGCAGCCGTGACAGGGGTGGGAATTCACCCCTCCACTTT. It yields the protein CASSRDRGGNSPLHF.

The V call is TRBV6-5, the J call TRBJ1-1; D not resolved. This CDR3 has 14 amino acids. CDR1 MNHEY and CDR2 SVGAGI come from the germline V gene. V was trimmed by 3 bases and J by 7 bases, leaving 15 bases between them. The CDR3 coding sequence is TGTGCCAGCAGTTATCTTCCCGACAAATATGAAGCTTTCTTT. It codes for CASSYLPDKYEAFF.

The genes are TRBV2 and TRBJ1-6; 7 bases match TRBD1. Germline CDR1 is SNHLY and CDR2 is FYNNEI. The CDR3 is made up of 13 amino acids. V shed 8 bases, J shed 7 bases, and the junction held 5 bases outside the gene matches. The CDR3 sequence is CASLTGINSPLHF. CDR3 coding DNA: TGTGCCAGCCTGACAGGGATCAATTCACCCCTCCACTTT. Full variable domain (remainder filled in from reference TRBV2 and TRBJ1-6): EPEVTQTPSHQVTQMGQEVILRCVPISNHLYFYWYRQILGQKVEFLVSFYNNEISEKSEIFDDQFSVERPDGSNFTLKIRSTKLEDSAMYFCASLTGINSPLHFGNGTRLTVT.

The chain couples TRBV5-1 to TRBJ1-1, with TRBD1 matching over 11 bases. The CDR3 sequence is 14 residues long. Germline trimming cut 5 bases from V and 5 bases from J; bases unmatched to any gene: 5. Germline-derived CDR1 and CDR2 are SGHRS and YFSETQ. The CDR3 DNA reads TGCGCCAGCAGAGAGGGGACAGGGGGGACTGAAGCTTTCTTT. Translation: CASREGTGGTEAFF.